These 15 T cell receptor beta chains came from one sample sequenced in a study of metastatic and nonmetastatic thyroid tumors. Through MiXCR, TCRdb re-clonotyped the PCR reads. The sample consists of around 20,000 clones, about a quarter of them appearing once. Each patient came to thyroid surgery without any prior treatment (of any kind). Sequencing was performed on tumor tissue. These receptors originate from a female donor with papillary thyroid cancer or a benign thyroid nodule (not recorded which). Some clones in this sample may be carry-over from other donors' samples.

The chain links TRBV4-3 to TRBJ2-2; D is ambiguous. The CDR3 length is 14 residues. V was trimmed by 1 base and J by 6 bases, leaving 9 bases between them. CDR1 and CDR2 from the germline V gene are LGHNA and YSLEER. The CDR3 region is CASSQGSRSGELFF. The DNA of the CDR3 is TGCGCCAGCAGCCAAGGATCCCGATCCGGGGAGCTGTTTTTT.

This clone was recorded at least ten times. The genes are TRBV5-1 and TRBJ2-3; D uncertain. V lost 0 bases and J lost 1, with 9 bases in between. Germline CDR1 SGHRS, CDR2 YFSETQ. The length of the CDR3 is 15 residues. CDR3 sequence reads: CASSLDHLGTDTQYF. The CDR3 DNA sequence: TGCGCCAGCAGCTTGGACCACTTGGGCACAGATACGCAGTATTTT.

The genes are TRBV14 and TRBJ2-7; D is uncertain. The V end lost 3 bases, the J end lost 0 bases, and 9 bases lay between the germline ends. The CDR3 runs to 14 residues. The V gene's germline CDR1 is SGHDN and CDR2 FVKESK. The CDR3: CASSHGSYSYEQYF. The CDR3 DNA is TGTGCCAGCAGCCATGGATCCTACTCCTACGAGCAGTACTTC.

CDR3 sequence: CASSALGAASRNTIYF. CDR3 nucleotides: TGTGCCAGCAGTGCACTCGGGGCTGCGTCGAGGAACACCATATATTTT. The V and J genes are TRBV28 and TRBJ1-3; a possible D gene is TRBD1 (5 bases). The CDR3 contains 16 residues. CDR1 and CDR2 (germline): MDHEN, SYDVKM. V lost 5 bases to trimming and J lost 7 bases, with 21 bases between them.

The V call is TRBV14, the J call TRBJ1-1, with TRBD1 matching 7 bases. Losses at the gene ends were 4 bases for V and 1 base for J; bases not matched to a gene: 6. Per germline, CDR1 SGHDN and CDR2 FVKESK. This CDR3 has 15 amino acids. CDR3 sequence: CASSLLQGKNTEAFF. The CDR3 DNA is TGTGCCAGCAGCCTTTTACAGGGGAAGAACACTGAAGCTTTCTTT. Full variable domain (missing parts from reference TRBV14 and TRBJ1-1): EAGVTQFPSHSVIEKGQTVTLRCDPISGHDNLYWYRRVMGKEIKFLLHFVKESKQDESGMPNNRFLAERTGGTYSTLKVQPAELEDSGVYFCASSLLQGKNTEAFFGQGTRLTVV.

This clone was seen only a few times. The gene calls are TRBV18 and TRBJ2-1; tentatively, D is TRBD2 (5 bases). From germline, CDR1 is KGHSH and CDR2 LQKENI. The CDR3 extends over 15 amino acids. The germline V and J ends were trimmed by 0 bases and 8 bases, with 14 bases remaining between them. The CDR3, as DNA: TGTGCCAGCTCACCACCAAGTGGGAGTGGGGATGAGCAGTTCTTC. It codes for CASSPPSGSGDEQFF.

The chain links TRBV4-1 to TRBJ2-1; no firm D call. Germline assignment: CDR1 MGHRA and CDR2 YSYEKL. Trimming removed 0 bases from V and 6 bases from J, with 3 bases in between. The CDR3 consists of 12 residues. In nucleotides, the CDR3 is TGCGCCAGCAGCCAAGAGGGCAATGAGCAGTTCTTC. This encodes CASSQEGNEQFF.

This clone was detected a few times. Its ends do not fully match the called genes, so a read error is possible. The chain joins TRBV6-1 to TRBJ1-5, with D unresolved. CDR1 and CDR2 from the germline V gene are MNHNS and SASEGT. There are 16 residues in the CDR3. This CDR3 reads CARSELATHSNQPQHF. DNA for the CDR3: TGTGCCAGAAGTGAGCTGGCGACACATAGCAATCAGCCCCAGCATTTT.

Many counts were recorded for this clone. The chain has TRBV20-1 and TRBJ2-1; 8 bases line up with TRBD1. CDR1 is DFQATT and CDR2 is SNEGSKA in the germline V gene (reference sequence). The CDR3 consists of 13 residues. The V and J ends lost 5 bases and 8 bases, in that order; junction bases with no gene match: 8. The DNA for the CDR3 is TGCAGTGCTGGGCAGGGGGCCATCTATGAGCAGTTCTTC. Protein sequence: CSAGQGAIYEQFF.

The chain uses TRBV20-1 and TRBJ2-7; TRBD2 aligns across 7 bases. V gave up 4 bases and J gave up 3 bases; unmatched junction bases: 3. This CDR3 region has 12 residues. Germline V gene data show CDR1 as DFQATT and CDR2 as SNEGSKA (reference sequence). The CDR3 DNA reads as TGCAGTGCTACCGGGACTAACTACGAGCAGTACTTC. Amino acids: CSATGTNYEQYF.

There are many counts of this clone. This chain uses TRBV6-5 with TRBJ2-1; TRBD1 matches 8 bases. The germline V gene encodes CDR1 MNHEY and CDR2 SVGAGI. The CDR3 spans 16 residues. The J segment lost 1 base and the V segment lost 4 bases, leaving 6 bases of the junction unmatched. The CDR3 reads CASSSGQGGSYNEQFF. In DNA form, the CDR3 reads TGTGCCAGCAGTTCCGGACAGGGTGGGTCCTACAATGAGCAGTTCTTC.

The chain combines TRBV6-2 or TRBV6-3 with TRBJ1-2; D gene uncertain. CDR1 is MNHEY, CDR2 SVGEGT, per germline. Trimming left V 5 bases short and J 7 bases short, with 17 bases between. The CDR3 extends over 14 amino acids. The CDR3 protein is CASSLIRASRGYTF. The CDR3 DNA sequence: TGTGCCAGCAGTCTCATCCGGGCCTCCCGTGGCTACACCTTC.

In its sample, this clone ranks as medium-sized. CDR3 amino acids: CASSPLPGQSYGYTF. In nucleotides, the CDR3 is TGTGCCAGCAGCCCACTCCCCGGACAGTCATATGGCTACACCTTC. This chain joins TRBV27 and TRBJ1-2, with D perhaps matching TRBD1 (6 bases). Germline V lookup: CDR1 MNHEY, CDR2 SMNVEV (reference sequence). Trimming took off 6 bases at V and 5 bases at J, with 19 bases between the two ends. The length of the CDR3 is 15 residues.

This clone was seen many times. The chain couples TRBV20-1 to TRBJ2-5; D might be TRBD2 (5 bases). Germline CDR1 is DFQATT and CDR2 is SNEGSKA (reference sequence). The CDR3 is 15 amino acids. The V end was cut by 0 bases, the J end by 7 bases, with 18 bases between. The CDR3 loop reads CSARDRGPKVGTQYF. CDR3 coding DNA: TGCAGTGCTAGAGATCGAGGGCCAAAAGTGGGGACCCAGTACTTC.

This clone was counted a few times. V and J are TRBV12-3 or TRBV12-4 and TRBJ1-3; unclear D gene. CDR3 size: 15 residues. V was shortened by 1 base and J by 2 bases, with 9 bases between the two germline ends. The DNA for the CDR3 is TGTGCCAGCAGTTTAGGTGAGGAGACTGGAAACACCATATATTTT. Encoded protein: CASSLGEETGNTIYF.